The present T cell receptor beta chain was sequenced within a study of cytomegalovirus exposure and HLA in healthy donors. Study-wide findings and caveats: Most subjects' HLA-A and HLA-B alleles were reportedly predicted from TCR beta sequences. 150 to 200 TCR beta chains were listed as cytomegalovirus-associated.

This clone came up once. Its cognate antigen is unknown. Both 60 Vbeta primers and 13 Jbeta primers went into the PCR. Libraries were prepared by immunoSEQ multiplex PCR; TCRdb keeps only in-frame clonotypes and omits some of them. The table has some 220,000 clones, roughly 91% seen once; the top ten hold over 0.95%. V lost 5 bases and J lost 2, with 6 bases in between. Germline V CDR1 and CDR2: SGHTA, FQGNSA. The CDR3 has 12 residues. The material sequenced was PBMCs. This sequence was found in a woman younger than 35 in good health and CMV-seronegative. The gene calls are TRBV7-2 and TRBJ2-5; D is perhaps TRBD2 (6 bases). This CDR3 reads CASSGGQETQYF. The CDR3 coding sequence is TGTGCCAGCAGCGGGGGGCAAGAGACCCAGTACTTC.